The 27 T cell receptor beta chains given below trace back to one sample, sequenced in a study of cytomegalovirus exposure and HLA in healthy donors. Some clones are missing from TCRdb's copy, which holds only in-frame ones; the method was immunoSEQ multiplex PCR. This table has 68,000 or so clones, about 91% appearing once. Sample: PBMCs. Every receptor here comes from a man younger than 35 in good health and CMV-seronegative.

The rearrangement links TRBV27 to TRBJ2-5, with D perhaps matching TRBD1 (6 bases). V was shortened by 5 bases and J by 0 bases, with 10 bases between the two germline ends. The CDR3 sequence is 14 residues long. The germline V gene encodes CDR1 MNHEY and CDR2 SMNVEV (reference sequence). The CDR3 DNA reads TGTGCCAGCAGTCGACAGGCGTACCAAGAGACCCAGTACTTC. This gives the protein CASSRQAYQETQYF.

This chain links TRBV20-1 with TRBJ1-1, with D possibly being TRBD1 (5 bases). Germline values: CDR1 DFQATT, CDR2 SNEGSKA (reference sequence). The CDR3 has 11 residues. V was trimmed by 5 bases and J by 11 bases, leaving 15 bases between them. CDR3 loop: CSAGWLAGAFF. CDR3 DNA sequence: TGCAGTGCTGGATGGCTCGCAGGGGCTTTCTTT.

The V gene is TRBV19, the J gene TRBJ2-3, with D possibly TRBD2 on 6 matching bases. This CDR3 has 14 amino acids. Per germline, CDR1 LNHDA and CDR2 SQIVND (reference sequence). V was trimmed by 1 base and J by 6 bases, leaving 11 bases between them. The CDR3 reads CASSIAGRGDTQYF. The CDR3 nucleotides are TGTGCCAGTAGTATAGCCGGGAGAGGGGATACGCAGTATTTT.

The rearrangement links TRBV6-4 to TRBJ2-3; weak D call: TRBD1 (6 bases). The CDR3 totals 15 residues. V lost 3 bases, J lost 2 bases, and 12 bases lay in between. Germline CDR1 and CDR2: MRHNA and SNTAGT. The CDR3 is CASSESRGATDTQYF. In nucleotides, the CDR3 is TGTGCCAGCAGTGAGAGCAGGGGTGCCACAGATACGCAGTATTTT.

This clone was detected once. CDR3 coding DNA: TGTGCCAGCAGCAGAGGACAGGGGTTAACCGGGGAGCTGTTTTTT. Residues: CASSRGQGLTGELFF. The rearrangement uses TRBV6-5 and TRBJ2-2; 9 nucleotides line up with TRBD1. Germline CDR1 is MNHEY and CDR2 is SVGAGI. The CDR3 is made up of 15 amino acids. The V gene end was trimmed by 6 bases and the J gene end by 5 bases; junction bases not matched to a gene: 7.

The chain employs TRBV10-2 and TRBJ2-2; D may be TRBD2 (7 bases). Germline lookup yields CDR1 WSHSY and CDR2 SAAADI. The length of the CDR3 is 17 residues. V gave up 6 bases and J gave up 3 bases, with 20 bases separating them. CDR3 DNA sequence: TGCGCCAGCAGCCCATACCTCGGGGGGCGGGACACCGGGGAGCTGTTTTTT. The encoded protein is CASSPYLGGRDTGELFF.

The rearrangement links TRBV28 to TRBJ2-5; perhaps TRBD2 as D (5 bases). Trimming pared 4 bases from V and 5 bases from J, leaving 14 bases between. The V gene's germline CDR1 is MDHEN and CDR2 SYDVKM. The CDR3 runs to 14 residues. The CDR3 DNA is TGTGCCAGCAGTTCGCGCGGGCGTGGCGAGACCCAGTACTTC. This translates into CASSSRGRGETQYF.

This clone appeared once. The chain links TRBV6-5 to TRBJ1-1, with a tentative D call TRBD1 (5 bases). The CDR3 consists of 14 residues. Germline CDR1 MNHEY, CDR2 SVGAGI. Trimming took 7 bases from V and 5 from J, leaving 17 bases between them. CDR3 protein: CASKRGSIITEAFF. As DNA, the CDR3 is TGTGCCAGCAAAAGGGGAAGTATAATTACTGAAGCTTTCTTT.

The gene calls are TRBV7-2 and TRBJ1-3, with D perhaps TRBD1 (5 bases). The CDR3 totals 16 residues. CDR1 is SGHTA, CDR2 FQGNSA, per germline. V was trimmed by 5 bases and J by 0 bases, leaving 14 bases between them. The CDR3 is CASSRLQGLSGNTIYF. The CDR3 nucleotides are TGTGCCAGCAGCCGTCTGCAGGGACTCTCTGGAAACACCATATATTTT.

The gene calls are TRBV28 and TRBJ2-3, with TRBD2 matching 11 bases. CDR1 and CDR2 from the germline V gene are MDHEN and SYDVKM. V lost 6 bases and J lost 2; bases outside the gene matches: 7. The CDR3 contains 16 residues. CDR3 residues: CASSPPSGRNTDTQYF. In DNA, the CDR3 is TGTGCCAGCAGCCCCCCTAGCGGGAGGAACACAGATACGCAGTATTTT.

DNA of the CDR3: TGTGCCAGCACGCGAGCGGACCTTTCCAATGAGCAGTTCTTC. It is translated as CASTRADLSNEQFF. The chain uses TRBV25-1 and TRBJ2-1; possibly TRBD2 for D (5 bases). V was trimmed by 7 bases and J by 6 bases, leaving 16 bases between them. CDR3 length: 14 amino acids. Germline loops: CDR1 MGHDK, CDR2 SYGVNS.

This chain links TRBV19 with TRBJ2-1; 12 bases agree with TRBD1. The CDR3 is 14 amino acids. With 5 bases clipped from V and 13 bases from J, the junction kept 9 bases outside the gene matches. Per germline, CDR1 LNHDA and CDR2 SQIVND (reference sequence). The CDR3, as DNA: TGTGCCAGTAGTGCCCTGGGACAGGGGGCAGGTCAGTTCTTC. Its translation is CASSALGQGAGQFF.

The rearrangement joins TRBV11-3 to TRBJ2-7; tentatively, D is TRBD2 (5 bases). This CDR3 comprises 13 residues. The germline V gene has CDR1 SGHNT and CDR2 YENEEA. The ends were cut back, 0 bases at V and 6 bases at J, with 9 bases in the middle. The CDR3 DNA reads TGTGCCAGCAGCTTAGATCTAGCAGGCGAGCAGTACTTC. Translation: CASSLDLAGEQYF.

The chain recombines TRBV9 with TRBJ2-7; D uncertain. Germline V gene lookup returns CDR1 SGDLS and CDR2 YYNGEE. The CDR3 contains 14 residues. The germline V and J ends were trimmed by 4 bases and 2 bases, with 13 bases remaining between them. The CDR3 nucleotides read TGTGCCAGCAGCCAAATGGGCACAGCCTACGAGCAGTACTTC. It encodes CASSQMGTAYEQYF. Full variable domain (remainder filled in from reference TRBV9 and TRBJ2-7): DSGVTQTPKHLITATGQRVTLRCSPRSGDLSVYWYQQSLDQGLQFLIQYYNGEERAKGNILERFSAQQFPDLHSELNLSSLELGDSALYFCASSQMGTAYEQYFGPGTRLTVT.

The chain employs TRBV21-1 and TRBJ2-7; the DNA was not compared with TRBD2, the D call given in the table. TRBV21-1 corresponds to a pseudogene. The CDR3 length is 14 residues. CDR3 coding DNA: TGTGCCAGCAGCAATAAGGGCGCGGGCTACGAGCAGTACTTC. This encodes CASSNKGAGYEQYF.

The gene calls are TRBV21-1 and TRBJ1-4. TRBV21-1 is a pseudogene locus. CDR3 length: 15 amino acids. As DNA, the CDR3 is TGTGCCAGCAGCAAAATTGGGGGAGGAGAGGAAAAACTGTTTTTT. This translates into CASSKIGGGEEKLFF.

The V and J genes are TRBV5-6 and TRBJ1-1; TRBD1 matches 10 bases. The V gene's germline CDR1 is SGHDT and CDR2 YYEEEE. V shed 2 bases and J 10 bases; nucleotides not matched to a gene: 11. The CDR3 loop spans 15 amino acids. The DNA for the CDR3 is TGTGCCAGCAGCTTTCCGACAGGGGGCCCGTCCGGAGCTTTCTTT. Protein product: CASSFPTGGPSGAFF.

The rearrangement links TRBV7-9 to TRBJ2-1; 11 nucleotides align to TRBD2. The trim removed 2 bases at V and 8 bases at J, leaving 11 bases unmatched. Germline V gives CDR1 SEHNR, CDR2 FQNEAQ (reference sequence). CDR3 length: 17 amino acids. The CDR3 DNA follows: TGTGCCAGCAGCTTATCTCTAGCGGGAGGACGTCAACATGAGCAGTTCTTC. It specifies CASSLSLAGGRQHEQFF. The full variable domain, rest sourced from reference TRBV7-9 and TRBJ2-1, is DTGVSQNPRHKITKRGQNVTFRCDPISEHNRLYWYRQTLGQGPEFLTYFQNEAQLEKSRLLSDRFSAERPKGSFSTLEIQRTEQGDSAMYLCASSLSLAGGRQHEQFFGPGTRLTVL.

The chain recombines TRBV20-1 with TRBJ1-2; D remains unclear. Germline-derived CDR1 and CDR2 are DFQATT and SNEGSKA (reference sequence). V shed 6 bases and J shed 7 bases, with 12 bases lying between them. The CDR3 sequence is 11 residues long. The CDR3 DNA reads as TGCAGTGCCACCTTAACAGTTGGCTACACCTTC. This sequence encodes CSATLTVGYTF.

This sequence joins TRBV30 and TRBJ2-3; 8 bases map to TRBD2. The CDR3 sequence is 13 residues long. Trimming took 0 bases from V and 10 from J; bases not matched to a gene: 6. CDR1 and CDR2 from the germline V gene are GTSNPN and SVGIG (reference sequence). The CDR3 reads CAWSVGRAVAQYF. In DNA, the CDR3 is TGTGCCTGGAGTGTCGGGAGGGCCGTCGCGCAGTATTTT.

The table lists this clone with a few counts. The chain carries TRBV28 and TRBJ1-1; unclear D gene. This CDR3 is built from 14 residues. V lost 10 bases to trimming and J lost 1 base, with 16 bases between them. Germline V lookup: CDR1 MDHEN, CDR2 SYDVKM. The CDR3 DNA follows: TGTGCCACCTCAATCTTATCAGAGAACACTGAAGCTTTCTTT. Its translation: CATSILSENTEAFF.

The chain employs TRBV5-5 and TRBJ2-3; D is unclear. The CDR3 loop spans 14 amino acids. Germline V gene data show CDR1 as SGHKS and CDR2 as YYEKEE (reference sequence). V lost 4 bases to trimming and J lost 0 bases, with 9 bases between them. This chain's CDR3 is CASSLILSTDTQYF. The CDR3 nucleotides read TGTGCCAGCAGCCTCATCCTAAGCACAGATACGCAGTATTTT.

This chain connects TRBV2 to TRBJ1-1; D is possibly TRBD1 (6 bases). With 6 bases removed from V and 10 bases from J, the gap between germline ends came to 21 bases. Germline assignment: CDR1 SNHLY and CDR2 FYNNEI. This CDR3 contains 14 residues. The CDR3 reads CASSGERGIGPAFF. CDR3 coding DNA: TGTGCCAGCAGCGGAGAAAGGGGGATCGGCCCAGCTTTCTTT. Combining the CDR3 with reference TRBV2 and TRBJ1-1 gives the whole variable domain EPEVTQTPSHQVTQMGQEVILRCVPISNHLYFYWYRQILGQKVEFLVSFYNNEISEKSEIFDDQFSVERPDGSNFTLKIRSTKLEDSAMYFCASSGERGIGPAFFGQGTRLTVV.

This clone came up once. This rearrangement joins TRBV5-1 to TRBJ2-1; 10 bases line up with TRBD2. Germline V lookup: CDR1 SGHRS, CDR2 YFSETQ. The CDR3 spans 14 residues. V lost 7 bases to trimming and J lost 6 bases; unmatched junction nucleotides: 7. Here the CDR3 DNA reads TGCGCCAGCCTTAACCCTAGCGGGGGCAATGAGCAGTTCTTC. It yields the protein CASLNPSGGNEQFF.

This rearrangement joins TRBV2 to TRBJ1-1; D may be TRBD1 (5 bases). V was pared by 1 base and J by 3 bases, with 21 bases between. The CDR3 covers 18 residues. Germline CDR1 is SNHLY and CDR2 is FYNNEI. CDR3 region: CASSEGEGLYLGHTEAFF. The CDR3 DNA reads TGTGCCAGCAGTGAAGGTGAGGGACTGTACCTAGGCCACACTGAAGCTTTCTTT.

The chain joins TRBV6-5 to TRBJ1-2, with 7 bases matching TRBD1. This CDR3 has 14 residues. Losses at the gene ends were 5 bases for V and 6 bases for J; bases not matched to a gene: 9. Germline CDR1 is MNHEY and CDR2 is SVGAGI. The CDR3 region is CASSPPNRGNGYTF. As DNA, the CDR3 is TGTGCCAGCAGTCCACCTAACAGGGGTAATGGCTACACCTTC.

The V gene is TRBV5-1, the J gene TRBJ2-3; TRBD2 agrees at 12 bases. Losses at the gene ends were 5 bases for V and 6 bases for J; bases not matched to a gene: 4. CDR3 length equals 14 residues. Germline loops: CDR1 SGHRS, CDR2 YFSETQ. The CDR3 reads CASRLAGGSDTQYF. CDR3 bases: TGCGCCAGCAGACTAGCGGGAGGAAGTGATACGCAGTATTTT.